This T cell receptor (beta chain) was sequenced in a study of metastatic and nonmetastatic thyroid tumors. Overall study context: Samples came from malignant and benign thyroid patients, and repertoires were compared across blood and tumor or nodule tissue. General observations from the study: According to reports, the diversity of TCR beta was significantly higher in malignant thyroid tumors than in benign nodules, and this held in both blood and tumor samples.

This clone was observed many times. Its antigen is not identified. Per the study methods: Variation in CDR3 across clinicopathological groups served as the basis for constructing a distant-metastasis classifier in papillary thyroid cancer. Via MiXCR, TCRdb re-called the PCR reads. The V and J calls were not made by the authors but by TCRdb's processing. Among fewer than 30,000 clones, around 20% were seen once, and the ten largest hold about a quarter. There were no patients who had received any treatment before thyroid surgery. Sequencing input: blood. This clonotype originated in a male donor with papillary thyroid cancer or a benign thyroid nodule (not recorded which). Some clones in this sample may be carry-over from other donors' samples.

The CDR3 DNA sequence: TGTGCCAGCTCCCGAAGCCGAAACAGGGGACCCGAGACCTATAATTCACCCCTCCACTTT. Amino acid sequence: CASSRSRNRGPETYNSPLHF. The chain links TRBV18 to TRBJ1-6; 7 nucleotides line up with TRBD1. The CDR3 is 20 residues long. The V segment lost 6 bases and the J segment 2 bases; nucleotides outside the gene matches: 19. Germline V gene sequence: CDR1 KGHSH, CDR2 LQKENI.